This T cell receptor beta chain stems from a study of blood T cell repertoires in COVID-19. About the research overall: Italy, Spain and the United States were the sources of the convalescent and acute COVID-19 samples. PBMCs, B-cell-depleted T cells, or T cells provided the cDNA or gDNA that made up the material.

Original handling: Researchers report that nucleated cell counts were estimated from reference gene primer amplification. Assay: immunoSEQ multiplex PCR; the TCRdb copy retains only in-frame clones and omits some. The V and J calls and clone size are taken from that table; D and trimming were inferred from the DNA. The repertoire holds around 50,000 clones, approximately 81% seen once, with roughly 4.7% in the top ten. Germline-derived CDR1 and CDR2 are KGHSH and LQKENI. The CDR3 sequence is 19 residues long. V was cut by 2 bases and J by 5 bases, with 24 bases left in between. The material sequenced was peripheral blood. The gene calls are TRBV18 and TRBJ2-2; maybe TRBD2 (6 bases). This clonotype originated in a middle-aged man with active COVID-19. The CDR3 loop is CASSPRRRGTPNKTGELFF. As DNA, the CDR3 is TGTGCCAGCTCACCAAGGCGTCGCGGGACCCCAAATAAAACCGGGGAGCTGTTTTTT. The variable domain in full, completed from reference TRBV18 and TRBJ2-2, reads NAGVMQNPRHLVRRRGQEARLRCSPMKGHSHVYWYRQLPEEGLKFMVYLQKENIIDESGMPKERFSAEFPKEGPSILRIQQVVRGDSAAYFCASSPRRRGTPNKTGELFFGEGSRLTVL.